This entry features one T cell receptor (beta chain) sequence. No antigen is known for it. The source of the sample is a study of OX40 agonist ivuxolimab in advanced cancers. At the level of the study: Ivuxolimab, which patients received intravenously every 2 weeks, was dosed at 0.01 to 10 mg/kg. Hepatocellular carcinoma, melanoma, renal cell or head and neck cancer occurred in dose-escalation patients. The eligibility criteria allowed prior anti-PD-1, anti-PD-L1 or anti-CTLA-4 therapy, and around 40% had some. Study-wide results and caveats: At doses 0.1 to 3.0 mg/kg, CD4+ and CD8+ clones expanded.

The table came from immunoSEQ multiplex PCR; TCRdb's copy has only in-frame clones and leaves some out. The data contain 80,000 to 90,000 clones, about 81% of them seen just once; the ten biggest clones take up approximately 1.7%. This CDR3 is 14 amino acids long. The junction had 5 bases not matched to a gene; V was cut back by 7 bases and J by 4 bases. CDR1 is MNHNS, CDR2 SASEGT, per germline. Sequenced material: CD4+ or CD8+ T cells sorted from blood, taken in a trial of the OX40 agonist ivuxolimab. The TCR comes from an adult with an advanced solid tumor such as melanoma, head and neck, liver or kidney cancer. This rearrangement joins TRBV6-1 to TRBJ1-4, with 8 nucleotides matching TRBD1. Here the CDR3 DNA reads TGTGCCAGCACCAGGACAGGGTTTAATGAAAAACTGTTTTTT. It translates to CASTRTGFNEKLFF.